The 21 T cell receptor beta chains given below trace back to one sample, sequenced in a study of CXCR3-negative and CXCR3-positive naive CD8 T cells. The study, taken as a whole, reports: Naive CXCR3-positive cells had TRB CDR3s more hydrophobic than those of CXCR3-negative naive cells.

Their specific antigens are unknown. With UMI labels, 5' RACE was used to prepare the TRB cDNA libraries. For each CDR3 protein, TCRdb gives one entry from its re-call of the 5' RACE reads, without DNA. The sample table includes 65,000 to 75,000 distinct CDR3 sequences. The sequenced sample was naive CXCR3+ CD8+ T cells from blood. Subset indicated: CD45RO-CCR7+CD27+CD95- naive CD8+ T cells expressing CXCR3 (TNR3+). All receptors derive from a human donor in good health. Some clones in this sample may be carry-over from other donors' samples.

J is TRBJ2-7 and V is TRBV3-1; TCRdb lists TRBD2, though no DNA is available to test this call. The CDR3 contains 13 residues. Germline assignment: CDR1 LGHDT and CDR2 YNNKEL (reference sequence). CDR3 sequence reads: CASSQDEGIEQYF.

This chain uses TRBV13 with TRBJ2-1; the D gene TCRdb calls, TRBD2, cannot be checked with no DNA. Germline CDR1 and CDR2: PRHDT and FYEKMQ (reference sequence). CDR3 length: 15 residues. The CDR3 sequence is CASSTRLAGGPEQFF.

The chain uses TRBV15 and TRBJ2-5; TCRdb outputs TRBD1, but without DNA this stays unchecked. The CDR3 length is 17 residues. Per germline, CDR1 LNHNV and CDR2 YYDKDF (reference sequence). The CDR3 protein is CATSRGTLAGLEETQYF.

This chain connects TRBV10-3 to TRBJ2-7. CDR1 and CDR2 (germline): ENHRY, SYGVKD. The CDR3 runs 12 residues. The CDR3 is CAISEGAYEQYF.

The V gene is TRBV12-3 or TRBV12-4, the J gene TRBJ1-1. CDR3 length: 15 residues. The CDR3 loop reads CASSLGAFSGTEAFF.

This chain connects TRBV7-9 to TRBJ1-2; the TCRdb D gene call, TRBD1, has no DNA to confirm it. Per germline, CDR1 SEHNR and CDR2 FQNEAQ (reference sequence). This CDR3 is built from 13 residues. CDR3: CASSPGQLYGYTF.

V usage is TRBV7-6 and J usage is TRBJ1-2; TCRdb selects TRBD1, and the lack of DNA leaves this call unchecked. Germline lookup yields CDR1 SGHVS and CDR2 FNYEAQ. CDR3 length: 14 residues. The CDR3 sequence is CASSSPLSRDGYTF.

CDR3 residues: CASSQDEGTGAYEQYF. The J gene is TRBJ2-7, the V gene TRBV4-2; TCRdb picks TRBD1, but there is no DNA to check that call. The CDR3 totals 16 residues. Germline V gene data show CDR1 as LGHNA and CDR2 as YNFKEQ.

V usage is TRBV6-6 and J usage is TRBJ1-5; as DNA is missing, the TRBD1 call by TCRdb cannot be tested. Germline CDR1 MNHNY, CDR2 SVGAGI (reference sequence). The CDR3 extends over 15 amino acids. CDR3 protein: CASTPLEQVHQPQHF.

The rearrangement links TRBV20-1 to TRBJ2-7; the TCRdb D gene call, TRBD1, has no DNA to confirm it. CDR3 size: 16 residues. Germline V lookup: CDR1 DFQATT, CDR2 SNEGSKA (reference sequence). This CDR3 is CSAEAPGQGASYEQYF.

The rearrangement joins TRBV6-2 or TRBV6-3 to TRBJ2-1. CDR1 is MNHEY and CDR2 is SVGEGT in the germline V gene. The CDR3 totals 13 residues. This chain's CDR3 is CASSYTEERDLFF.

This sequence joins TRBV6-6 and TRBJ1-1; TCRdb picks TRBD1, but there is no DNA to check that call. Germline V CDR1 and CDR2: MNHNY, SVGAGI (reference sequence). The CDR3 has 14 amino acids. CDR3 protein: CASSYTGSGSEAFF.

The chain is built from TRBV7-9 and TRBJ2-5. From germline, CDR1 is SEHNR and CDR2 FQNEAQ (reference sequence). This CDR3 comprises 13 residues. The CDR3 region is CASSLPEKETQYF.

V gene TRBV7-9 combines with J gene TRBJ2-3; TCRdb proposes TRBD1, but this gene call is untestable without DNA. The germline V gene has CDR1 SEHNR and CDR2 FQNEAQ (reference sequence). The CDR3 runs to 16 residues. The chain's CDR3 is CASSHVGTGEPDTKYF.

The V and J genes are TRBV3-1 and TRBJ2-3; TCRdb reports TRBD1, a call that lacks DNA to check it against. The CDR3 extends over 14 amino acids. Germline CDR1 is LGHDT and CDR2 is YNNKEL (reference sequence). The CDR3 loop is CASSQDTGVDTQYF.

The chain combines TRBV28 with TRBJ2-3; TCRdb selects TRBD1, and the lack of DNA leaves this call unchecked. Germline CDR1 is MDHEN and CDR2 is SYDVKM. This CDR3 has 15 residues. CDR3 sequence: CASSSQGWGTDTQYF. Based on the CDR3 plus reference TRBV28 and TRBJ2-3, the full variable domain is DVKVTQSSRYLVKRTGEKVFLECVQDMDHENMFWYRQDPGLGLRLIYFSYDVKMKEKGDIPEGYSVSREKKERFSLILESASTNQTSMYLCASSSQGWGTDTQYFGPGTRLTVL.

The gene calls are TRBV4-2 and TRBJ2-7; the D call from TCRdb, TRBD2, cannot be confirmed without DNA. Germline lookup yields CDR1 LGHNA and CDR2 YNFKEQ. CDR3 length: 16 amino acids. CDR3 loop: CGSTPRTSGDSYEQYF.

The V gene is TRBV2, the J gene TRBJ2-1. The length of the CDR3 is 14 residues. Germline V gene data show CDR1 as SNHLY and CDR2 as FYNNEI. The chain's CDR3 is CASSRLAPHNEQFF.

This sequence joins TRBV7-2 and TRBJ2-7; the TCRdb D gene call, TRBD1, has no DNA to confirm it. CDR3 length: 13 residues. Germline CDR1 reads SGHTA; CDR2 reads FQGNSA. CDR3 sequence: CASGTGVSYEQYF. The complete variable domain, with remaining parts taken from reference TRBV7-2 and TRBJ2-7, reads GAGVSQSPSNKVTEKGKDVELRCDPISGHTALYWYRQSLGQGLEFLIYFQGNSAPDKSGLPSDRFSAERTGGSVSTLTIQRTQQEDSAVYLCASGTGVSYEQYFGPGTRLTVT.

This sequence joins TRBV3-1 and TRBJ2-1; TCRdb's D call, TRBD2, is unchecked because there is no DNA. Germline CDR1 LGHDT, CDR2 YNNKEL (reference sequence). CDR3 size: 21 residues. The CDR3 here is CASSLILPAALNLNSYNEQFF.

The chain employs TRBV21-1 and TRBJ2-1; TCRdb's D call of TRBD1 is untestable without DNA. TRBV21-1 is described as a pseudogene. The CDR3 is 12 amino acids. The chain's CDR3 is CASSQGGERQFF.